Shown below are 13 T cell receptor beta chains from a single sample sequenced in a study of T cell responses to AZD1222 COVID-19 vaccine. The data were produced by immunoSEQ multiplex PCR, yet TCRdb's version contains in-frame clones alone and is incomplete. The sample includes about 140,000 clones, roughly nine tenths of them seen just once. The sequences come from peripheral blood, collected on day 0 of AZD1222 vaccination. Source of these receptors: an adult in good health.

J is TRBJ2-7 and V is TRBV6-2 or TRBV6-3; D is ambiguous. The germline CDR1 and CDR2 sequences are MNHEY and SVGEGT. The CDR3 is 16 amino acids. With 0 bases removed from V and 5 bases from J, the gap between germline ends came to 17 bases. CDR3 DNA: TGTGCCAGCAGTTACTCGCTTTCCAGGTATAACGACGAGCAGTACTTC. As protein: CASSYSLSRYNDEQYF.

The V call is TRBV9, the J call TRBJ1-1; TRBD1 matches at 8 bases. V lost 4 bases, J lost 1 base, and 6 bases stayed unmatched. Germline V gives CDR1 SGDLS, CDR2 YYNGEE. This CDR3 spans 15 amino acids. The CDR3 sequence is CASSPRGQANTEAFF. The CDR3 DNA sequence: TGTGCCAGCAGCCCCCGGGGACAGGCGAACACTGAAGCTTTCTTT.

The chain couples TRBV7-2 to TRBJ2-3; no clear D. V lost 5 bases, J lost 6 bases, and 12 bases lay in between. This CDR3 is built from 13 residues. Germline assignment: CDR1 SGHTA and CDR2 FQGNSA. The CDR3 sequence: CASSLVARDTQYF. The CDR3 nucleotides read TGTGCCAGCAGCCTTGTTGCGAGGGATACGCAGTATTTT.

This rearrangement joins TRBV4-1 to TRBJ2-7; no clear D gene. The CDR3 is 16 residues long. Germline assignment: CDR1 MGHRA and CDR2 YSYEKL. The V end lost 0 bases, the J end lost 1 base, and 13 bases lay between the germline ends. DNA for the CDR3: TGCGCCAGCAGCCAAGATCAAAGAGGCCAGTCCTACGAGCAGTACTTC. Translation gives CASSQDQRGQSYEQYF.

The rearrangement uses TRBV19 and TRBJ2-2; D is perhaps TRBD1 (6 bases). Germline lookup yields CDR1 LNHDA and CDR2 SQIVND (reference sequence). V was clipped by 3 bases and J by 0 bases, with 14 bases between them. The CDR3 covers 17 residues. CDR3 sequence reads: CASSIGWGQSNTGELFF. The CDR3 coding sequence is TGTGCCAGTAGTATCGGCTGGGGGCAGTCGAACACCGGGGAGCTGTTTTTT.

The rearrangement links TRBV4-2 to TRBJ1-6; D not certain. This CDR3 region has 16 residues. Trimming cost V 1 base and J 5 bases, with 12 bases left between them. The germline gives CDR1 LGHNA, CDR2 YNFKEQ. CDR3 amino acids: CASSQGQVMDNSPLHF. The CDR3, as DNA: TGTGCCAGCAGCCAAGGGCAGGTTATGGATAATTCACCCCTCCACTTT.

The CDR3: CASSSTENSPLHF. CDR3 coding DNA: TGTGCCAGCAGTTCGACAGAAAATTCACCCCTCCACTTT. The V gene is TRBV6-2 or TRBV6-3, the J gene TRBJ1-6; D possibly corresponds to TRBD1 (5 bases). Trimming took 4 bases from V and 7 from J, leaving 8 bases between them. Germline loops: CDR1 MNHEY, CDR2 SVGEGT. This CDR3 region has 13 residues.

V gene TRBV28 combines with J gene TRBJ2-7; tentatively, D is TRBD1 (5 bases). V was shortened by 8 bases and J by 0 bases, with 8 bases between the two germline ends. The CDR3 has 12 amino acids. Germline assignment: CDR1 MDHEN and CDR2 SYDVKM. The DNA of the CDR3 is TGTGCCAGCCAAACAGGCTCCTACGAGCAGTACTTC. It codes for CASQTGSYEQYF.

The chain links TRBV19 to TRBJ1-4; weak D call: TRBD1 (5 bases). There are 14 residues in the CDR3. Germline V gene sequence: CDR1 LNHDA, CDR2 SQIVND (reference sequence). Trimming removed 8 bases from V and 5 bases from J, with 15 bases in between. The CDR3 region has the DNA TGTGCCAGTCGTGAGACACGGACAAATGAAAAACTGTTTTTT. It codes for CASRETRTNEKLFF.

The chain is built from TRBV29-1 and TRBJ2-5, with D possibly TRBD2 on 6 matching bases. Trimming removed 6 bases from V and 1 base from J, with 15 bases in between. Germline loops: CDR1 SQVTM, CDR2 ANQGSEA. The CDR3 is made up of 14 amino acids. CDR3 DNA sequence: TGCAGCGTGACTGTCGGGGGTGTCCAAGAGACCCAGTACTTC. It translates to CSVTVGGVQETQYF.

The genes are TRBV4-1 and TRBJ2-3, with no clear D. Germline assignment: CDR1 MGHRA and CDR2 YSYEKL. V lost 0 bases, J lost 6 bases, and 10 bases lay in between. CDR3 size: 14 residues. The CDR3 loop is CASSQEYIFDTQYF. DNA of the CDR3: TGCGCCAGCAGCCAAGAATATATATTCGATACGCAGTATTTT.

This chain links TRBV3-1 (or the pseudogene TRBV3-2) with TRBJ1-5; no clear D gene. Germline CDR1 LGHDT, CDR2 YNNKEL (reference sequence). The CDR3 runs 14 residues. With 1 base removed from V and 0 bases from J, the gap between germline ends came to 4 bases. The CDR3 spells CASSQVYSNQPQHF. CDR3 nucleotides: TGTGCCAGCAGCCAAGTTTATAGCAATCAGCCCCAGCATTTT.

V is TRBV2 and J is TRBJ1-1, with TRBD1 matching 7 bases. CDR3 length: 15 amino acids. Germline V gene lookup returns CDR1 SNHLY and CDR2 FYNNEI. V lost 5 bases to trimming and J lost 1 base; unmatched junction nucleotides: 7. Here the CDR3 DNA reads TGTGCCAGCAGTAGACAGGGTAAAGGGAACACTGAAGCTTTCTTT. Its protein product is CASSRQGKGNTEAFF.